A selection of T cell receptor beta chains follows, all from one sample in a study of T cell responses to AZD1222 COVID-19 vaccine. TCRdb keeps only in-frame clones here, not all; method: immunoSEQ multiplex PCR. The repertoire consists of around 78,000 clones, with roughly 90% occurring once and the leading ten covering more than 4%. This specimen was peripheral blood, taken on day 0 of AZD1222 vaccination. All receptors come from an adult in good health. The CDR3 runs from the conserved cysteine through the conserved F or W. A D gene is named only where the DNA matches it firmly. Some rows have no size entry. The others give once, few or many, or a class for an expanded clone.

V gene	J gene	clone size	D gene	CDR3 protein	CDR3 DNA
TRBV5-5	TRBJ1-1	.	.	CASSLAGDTEAFF	TGTGCCAGCAGCTTGGCGGGGGACACTGAAGCTTTCTTT
TRBV29-1	TRBJ1-1	.	.	CSVEGRTVTEAFF	TGCAGCGTTGAAGGTAGGACTGTCACTGAAGCTTTCTTT
TRBV28	TRBJ1-2	.	TRBD1	CASTLPGTGQGGYTF	TGTGCCAGCACCCTACCCGGGACAGGGCAAGGTGGCTACACCTTC
TRBV30	TRBJ1-1	.	.	CAWIINTEAFF	TGTGCCTGGATAATCAACACTGAAGCTTTCTTT
TRBV13	TRBJ1-1	few	.	CASSFSGDFTEAFF	TGTGCCAGCAGCTTTAGCGGGGACTTCACTGAAGCTTTCTTT
TRBV7-9	TRBJ1-2	.	.	CASSLETPGYTF	TGTGCCAGCAGCTTGGAGACTCCTGGCTACACCTTC
TRBV9	TRBJ2-3	.	.	CASSVASTDTQYF	TGTGCCAGCAGCGTAGCTAGCACAGATACGCAGTATTTT
TRBV7-3	TRBJ2-2	.	TRBD1	CASSTGQGLDTGELFF	TGTGCCAGCAGCACTGGACAGGGGTTAGACACCGGGGAGCTGTTTTTT
TRBV29-1	TRBJ2-1	.	.	CSVEIYEQFF	TGCAGCGTTGAGATTTATGAGCAGTTCTTC
TRBV5-4	TRBJ1-2	.	.	CASREKGTNYGYTF	TGTGCCAGCAGGGAAAAAGGGACTAACTATGGCTACACCTTC
TRBV5-4	TRBJ1-2	.	.	CASSLAGYGYTF	TGTGCCAGCAGCTTGGCGGGTTATGGCTACACCTTC
TRBV19	TRBJ1-2	.	TRBD1	CASSIAGGGYTF	TGTGCCAGTAGTATAGCAGGGGGCGGCTACACCTTC
TRBV12-3/TRBV12-4	TRBJ1-4	.	.	CASRAAAEKLFF	TGTGCCAGCAGGGCGGCAGCCGAAAAACTGTTTTTT
TRBV5-6	TRBJ1-5	.	.	CASSSVGRGNSNQPQHF	TGTGCCAGCAGCTCTGTGGGCAGGGGAAATAGCAATCAGCCCCAGCATTTT
TRBV7-2	TRBJ1-1	.	.	CASSLMQGTEAFF	TGTGCCAGCAGCTTAATGCAGGGCACTGAAGCTTTCTTT
TRBV9	TRBJ2-7	.	.	CASEAVEQYF	TGTGCCAGCGAGGCGGTCGAGCAGTACTTC
TRBV27	TRBJ2-1	.	.	CASRDSGHPLYNEQFF	TGTGCCAGCAGGGACAGCGGGCATCCTTTATACAATGAGCAGTTCTTC
TRBV24-1	TRBJ2-5	.	TRBD1	CATSDGDRVSEETQYF	TGTGCCACCAGTGATGGGGACAGGGTTTCGGAAGAGACCCAGTACTTC
TRBV11-3	TRBJ1-6	few	.	CASSFGSPLHF	TGTGCCAGCAGCTTCGGATCACCCCTCCACTTT
TRBV2	TRBJ2-3	.	.	CASSLLLNTDTQYF	TGTGCCAGCAGTCTTCTACTTAACACAGATACGCAGTATTTT
TRBV7-2	TRBJ2-2	few	.	CASSLGFGEGGTGELFF	TGTGCCAGCAGCTTAGGATTCGGGGAAGGGGGAACCGGGGAGCTGTTTTTT
TRBV6-2/TRBV6-3	TRBJ2-7	.	TRBD2	CASSYSGTSYEQYF	TGTGCCAGCAGTTATAGTGGGACTAGCTACGAGCAGTACTTC
TRBV5-4	TRBJ1-4	.	.	CASSRGNRATNEKLFF	TGTGCCAGCAGCAGAGGAAACAGGGCAACTAATGAAAAACTGTTTTTT
TRBV19	TRBJ1-1	.	TRBD1	CASSPGQGSGATEAFF	TGTGCCAGTAGTCCAGGACAGGGGTCGGGTGCCACTGAAGCTTTCTTT
TRBV18	TRBJ2-2	.	.	CASSPSGTGELFF	TGTGCCAGCTCACCAAGTGGCACCGGGGAGCTGTTTTTT
TRBV29-1	TRBJ1-1	.	.	CSVEGGDTEAFF	TGCAGCGTTGAGGGCGGAGACACTGAAGCTTTCTTT
TRBV19	TRBJ2-3	once	TRBD1	CATGEIYTDTQYF	TGTGCAACAGGGGAGATATACACAGATACGCAGTATTTT
TRBV7-9	TRBJ2-3	.	TRBD1	CASSLGQGGNTQYF	TGTGCCAGCAGCTTAGGACAGGGGGGGAATACGCAGTATTTT
TRBV5-1	TRBJ2-7	.	.	CASSPGGGGGPYEQYF	TGCGCCAGCAGCCCTGGTGGGGGCGGGGGACCTTACGAGCAGTACTTC
TRBV4-2	TRBJ2-7	once	TRBD2	CASSQAYVRGGTYEQYF	TGTGCCAGCAGCCAAGCTTATGTTCGGGGAGGGACCTACGAGCAGTACTTC
TRBV5-1	TRBJ1-1	.	.	CASSLDRNTEAFF	TGCGCCAGCAGCTTGGACAGGAACACTGAAGCTTTCTTT
TRBV29-1	TRBJ2-7	.	.	CSVAGEEVGDEQYF	TGCAGCGTGGCAGGGGAGGAGGTGGGGGACGAGCAGTACTTC
TRBV2	TRBJ1-1	.	.	CASSVGLNTEAFF	TGTGCCAGCAGTGTTGGGCTGAACACTGAAGCTTTCTTT
TRBV11-3	TRBJ2-1	.	TRBD1	CASSRPGQGYNEQFF	TGTGCCAGCAGCCGACCGGGACAGGGGTACAATGAGCAGTTCTTC
TRBV7-2	TRBJ2-2	.	.	CASSLVFSATGELFF	TGTGCCAGCAGCTTAGTTTTTTCGGCCACCGGGGAGCTGTTTTTT
TRBV5-1	TRBJ1-1	.	.	CASSLRTGAVTEAFF	TGCGCCAGCAGCTTACGCACCGGGGCGGTTACTGAAGCTTTCTTT
TRBV20-1	TRBJ2-7	.	.	CSASGRTYYEQYF	TGCAGTGCTAGTGGACGGACGTACTACGAGCAGTACTTC
TRBV5-4	TRBJ2-7	.	.	CASSLLPQGPYEQYF	TGTGCCAGCAGCTTGTTACCGCAGGGCCCCTACGAGCAGTACTTC
TRBV11-2	TRBJ2-7	.	TRBD2	CASSRPLTPGGPHEQYF	TGTGCCAGCAGCCGTCCACTCACCCCGGGAGGGCCCCACGAGCAGTACTTC
TRBV7-3	TRBJ1-5	.	.	CASSLDSNQPQHF	TGTGCCAGCAGCTTAGATAGCAATCAGCCCCAGCATTTT
TRBV12-3/TRBV12-4	TRBJ2-1	.	.	CASSQNSGDEQFF	TGTGCCAGCAGTCAAAACAGCGGCGATGAGCAGTTCTTC
TRBV5-4	TRBJ1-6	.	.	CASSLLRNSPLHF	TGTGCCAGCAGCTTGCTAAGGAATTCACCCCTCCACTTT
TRBV5-4	TRBJ2-1	.	TRBD1	CASSPPGTGRGYNEQFF	TGTGCCAGCAGCCCGCCCGGGACAGGGAGAGGGTACAATGAGCAGTTCTTC
TRBV19	TRBJ2-2	.	.	CASSMRRNTGELFF	TGTGCCAGTAGTATGCGGCGAAACACCGGGGAGCTGTTTTTT
TRBV4-1	TRBJ2-3	.	.	CASSQEWIFSTDTQYF	TGCGCCAGCAGCCAGGAATGGATATTTAGCACAGATACGCAGTATTTT